The 30 T cell receptor beta chains in this list originate from one sample, sequenced in a study of identical twins. TCRdb reprocessed the 5' RACE reads via MiXCR and lists one record per CDR3 protein. There are hundreds of thousands of distinct CDR3 sequences in the sample; 5.5% to 6.5% occur only once, and approximately 1.6% lies in the top ten. Sequences were obtained from naive T cells sorted from blood. These receptors were taken from a man in his late teens or twenties in good health.

This clonotype was detected ten times or more. V is TRBV6-2 or TRBV6-3 and J is TRBJ1-1; no clear D. Trimming removed 0 bases at V and 1 base at J, with 12 bases between. The CDR3 has 16 residues. From germline, CDR1 is MNHEY and CDR2 SVGEGT. CDR3 DNA sequence: TGTGCCAGCAGTTACTCGATGTCAACCACGAACACTGAAGCTTTCTTT. It specifies CASSYSMSTTNTEAFF.

The table lists this clonotype with many counts. The rearrangement links TRBV5-1 to TRBJ2-1; D uncertain. The length of the CDR3 is 15 residues. Germline lookup yields CDR1 SGHRS and CDR2 YFSETQ. V dropped 0 bases and J dropped 2 bases, with 9 bases sitting between them. Here the CDR3 DNA reads TGCGCCAGCAGCTTGGAACGGCCTACCTACAATGAGCAGTTCTTC. This sequence encodes CASSLERPTYNEQFF.

Ten or more counts support this clonotype. This chain uses TRBV3-1 with TRBJ2-1; maybe TRBD2 (6 bases). Trimming left V 6 bases short and J 5 bases short, with 14 bases between. Germline V gene data show CDR1 as LGHDT and CDR2 as YNNKEL (reference sequence). The CDR3 extends over 14 amino acids. This chain's CDR3 is CASSRREAHNEQFF. The CDR3 DNA follows: TGTGCCAGCAGTCGTAGGGAGGCCCACAATGAGCAGTTCTTC.

This clonotype occurred a few times. The chain recombines TRBV6-1 with TRBJ2-5, with a possible D match to TRBD1 (5 bases). Trimming removed 7 bases at V and 4 bases at J, with 10 bases between. The CDR3 runs to 12 residues. Germline CDR1 is MNHNS and CDR2 is SASEGT. The CDR3 is CASTGRAETQYF. The CDR3 DNA reads as TGTGCCAGCACCGGCAGGGCAGAGACCCAGTACTTC.

This clonotype has ten or more counts. V and J are TRBV5-1 and TRBJ2-7, with 12 bases aligning to TRBD2. Germline CDR1 is SGHRS and CDR2 is YFSETQ. The V and J ends lost 0 bases and 6 bases, in that order; junction bases with no gene match: 1. CDR3 size: 14 residues. CDR3 amino acids: CASSLGTSGTEQYV. CDR3 bases: TGCGCCAGCAGCTTGGGGACTAGCGGGACCGAGCAGTACGTC.

At least ten counts were recorded for this clonotype. The chain carries TRBV29-1 and TRBJ2-3; no definite D call. The CDR3 has 12 residues. Per germline, CDR1 SQVTM and CDR2 ANQGSEA. Trimming removed 7 bases from V and 5 bases from J, with 13 bases in between. Here the CDR3 DNA reads TGCAGCGCATATATCTCGGGAGATACGCAGTATTTT. It translates to CSAYISGDTQYF.

This clonotype was observed at least ten times. The chain uses TRBV12-3 or TRBV12-4 and TRBJ2-1; 11 positions agree with TRBD2. There are 15 residues in the CDR3. V was pared by 3 bases and J by 7 bases, with 5 bases of the junction left unmatched. As DNA, the CDR3 is TGTGCCAGCAGTTTCTCGGCTAGCGGGAGGAATGAGCAGTTCTTC. It encodes CASSFSASGRNEQFF.

About this clonotype: A much larger clone sits a single nucleotide away, making a read error possible. The CDR3 coding sequence is TGCAGTGCTAGAGCTAGCGGGAGGATGGCCAAAAAGATTCAGTACTTC. Encoded protein: CSARASGRMAKKIQYF. This chain joins TRBV20-1 and TRBJ2-4; TRBD2 agrees at 11 bases. CDR1 is DFQATT and CDR2 is SNEGSKA in the germline V gene (reference sequence). This CDR3 is 16 amino acids long.

This rearrangement joins TRBV6-1 to TRBJ2-5, with D possibly TRBD1 on 5 matching bases. This CDR3 is 14 amino acids long. CDR1 is MNHNS and CDR2 is SASEGT in the germline V gene. Trimming pared 6 bases from V and 1 base from J, leaving 12 bases between. The CDR3 loop reads CASRPDSLQETQYF. The CDR3 DNA follows: TGTGCCAGCAGACCCGACAGCCTCCAAGAGACCCAGTACTTC.

This clonotype was seen ten or more times. The chain combines TRBV20-1 with TRBJ2-2; TRBD2 is a possible D gene (6 bases). V lost 0 bases, J lost 2 bases, and 10 bases lay in between. CDR1 and CDR2 from the germline V gene are DFQATT and SNEGSKA (reference sequence). The length of the CDR3 is 15 residues. As DNA, the CDR3 is TGCAGTGCTAGAGAGGGACTGAAAAACACCGGGGAGCTGTTTTTT. Translated: CSAREGLKNTGELFF.

The chain has TRBV5-1 and TRBJ2-1, with no clear D. Trimming removed 6 bases at V and 11 bases at J, with 6 bases between. This CDR3 is built from 9 residues. CDR1 and CDR2 (germline): SGHRS, YFSETQ. CDR3 in amino acids: CASIGQQFF. The DNA of the CDR3 is TGCGCCAGCATAGGACAGCAGTTCTTC.

This clonotype was recorded a few times. This sequence joins TRBV19 and TRBJ1-1, with D perhaps TRBD1 (5 bases). Trimming removed 5 bases from V and 8 bases from J, with 12 bases in between. This CDR3 spans 12 amino acids. Looked up from germline, CDR1 is LNHDA and CDR2 is SQIVND (reference sequence). CDR3 bases: TGTGCCAGTAGTGGGGCGACTATAGAAGCTTTCTTT. Amino acids: CASSGATIEAFF.

There are many counts of this clonotype. V and J are TRBV12-3 or TRBV12-4 and TRBJ1-3; D ambiguous. Trimming took 4 bases from V and 4 from J, leaving 8 bases between them. CDR3 size: 13 residues. CDR3 loop: CASSWTIGNTIYF. For the CDR3, the DNA is TGTGCCAGCAGTTGGACTATAGGAAACACCATATATTTT.

This clonotype was observed many times. This chain connects TRBV12-5 to TRBJ2-7; D is unclear. CDR3 size: 10 residues. The V end was cut by 9 bases, the J end by 3 bases, with 6 bases between. Germline V gives CDR1 LGHNT, CDR2 FRNRAP. CDR3 DNA sequence: TGTGCTAGGGTCCGCTACGAGCAGTACGTC. Translating gives CARVRYEQYV.

Ten or more counts support this clonotype. This chain joins TRBV20-1 and TRBJ2-5; the match to TRBD2 covers 12 bases. This CDR3 has 17 amino acids. Germline V gene data show CDR1 as DFQATT and CDR2 as SNEGSKA (reference sequence). The V gene end was trimmed by 6 bases and the J gene end by 1 base; junction bases not matched to a gene: 12. CDR3 bases: TGCAGTGCCCAGAGCCCTAGCGGGAGGGCCTTCCAAGAGACCCAGTACTTC. Translation gives CSAQSPSGRAFQETQYF.

A note on this clonotype: A read error may explain this, as a much larger clone is one base away. The CDR3 ends on some other residue instead of the conserved phenylalanine or tryptophan, so this is likely a read error. This chain links TRBV10-3 with TRBJ2-1; no firm D call. Germline loops: CDR1 ENHRY, CDR2 SYGVKD. Trimming removed 0 bases from V and 13 bases from J, with 13 bases in between. There are 13 residues in the CDR3. This CDR3 reads CAISESNDLTQFC. CDR3 coding DNA: TGTGCCATCAGTGAGTCGAATGATCTAACTCAGTTCTGC.

The chain has TRBV6-1 and TRBJ2-3; 11 bases match TRBD2. There are 15 residues in the CDR3. V dropped 6 bases and J dropped 4; count of bases not matched to a gene: 6. Germline V gives CDR1 MNHNS, CDR2 SASEGT. CDR3 sequence: CASSTVAGGADTQYF. DNA of the CDR3: TGTGCCAGCAGCACAGTAGCGGGAGGGGCAGATACGCAGTATTTT.

In this sample, this clonotype turned up many times. The chain is built from TRBV5-1 and TRBJ1-6; 9 bases map to TRBD1. Germline trimming cut 4 bases from V and 13 bases from J; bases unmatched to any gene: 3. CDR1 is SGHRS, CDR2 YFSETQ, per germline. This CDR3 is 12 amino acids long. This CDR3 is CASSLDRGPLHF. DNA of the CDR3: TGCGCCAGCAGCCTGGACAGGGGCCCCCTCCACTTT.

This clonotype has ten or more counts. This rearrangement joins TRBV5-6 to TRBJ2-2; D call uncertain. V shed 10 bases and J shed 2 bases, with 15 bases lying between them. Germline V gene data show CDR1 as SGHDT and CDR2 as YYEEEE. CDR3 length: 14 amino acids. The CDR3 bases are TGTGCCTTTTCTCTGGGCCTTAACACCGGGGAGCTGTTTTTT. This translates into CAFSLGLNTGELFF.

This chain uses TRBV19 with TRBJ2-2, with 8 nucleotides matching TRBD1. Germline CDR1 is LNHDA and CDR2 is SQIVND (reference sequence). V dropped 6 bases and J dropped 2; count of bases not matched to a gene: 5. The CDR3 length is 15 residues. Here the CDR3 DNA reads TGTGCCAGTAGAGACAGGGGAGTTAACACCGGGGAGCTGTTTTTT. This gives the protein CASRDRGVNTGELFF. Complete variable domain (other parts from reference TRBV19 and TRBJ2-2): DGGITQSPKYLFRKEGQNVTLSCEQNLNHDAMYWYRQDPGQGLRLIYYSQIVNDFQKGDIAEGYSVSREKKESFPLTVTSAQKNPTAFYLCASRDRGVNTGELFFGEGSRLTVL.

As to this clonotype: This may be a read error: a much more frequent sequence differs by one nucleotide. In this CDR3 the conserved last residue, phenylalanine or tryptophan, is missing, so a read error is likely. This chain joins TRBV5-1 and TRBJ2-1; D is perhaps TRBD2 (6 bases). In germline, CDR1 is SGHRS, CDR2 YFSETQ. V lost 0 bases and J lost 2, with 9 bases in between. The CDR3 covers 15 residues. The CDR3 is CASSLGGGAYNEQFI. Here the CDR3 DNA reads TGCGCCAGCAGCTTGGGCGGAGGGGCCTACAATGAGCAGTTCATC.

This clonotype was seen repeatedly, ten times or more. This chain joins TRBV27 and TRBJ2-1; 8 nucleotides match TRBD2. Germline V gives CDR1 MNHEY, CDR2 SMNVEV (reference sequence). V lost 2 bases and J lost 3; bases outside the gene matches: 6. There are 16 residues in the CDR3. CDR3 bases: TGTGCCAGCAGTTTAGTTACTAGCGGTTTCTACAATGAGCAGTTCTTC. Protein: CASSLVTSGFYNEQFF.

This clonotype occurred a few times. The chain uses TRBV5-1 and TRBJ2-2, with 10 bases that match TRBD2. Germline CDR1 SGHRS, CDR2 YFSETQ. The CDR3 length is 18 residues. Trimming removed 2 bases from V and 4 bases from J; junction bases left unmatched: 11. This chain's CDR3 is CASSFFQREGYSTGELFF. For the CDR3, the DNA is TGCGCCAGCAGCTTCTTCCAGCGGGAGGGATATAGCACCGGGGAGCTGTTTTTT.

This clonotype was counted many times. This rearrangement joins TRBV5-1 to TRBJ2-4, with D tentatively TRBD1 (5 bases). V was cut by 0 bases and J by 13 bases, with 17 bases left in between. The germline CDR1 and CDR2 sequences are SGHRS and YFSETQ. This CDR3 has 14 residues. The CDR3 sequence is CASSLAGDQRGQYF. As DNA, the CDR3 is TGCGCCAGCAGCTTGGCCGGTGATCAAAGGGGCCAGTACTTC.

In this sample, this clonotype turned up many times. V usage is TRBV20-1 and J usage is TRBJ2-7; 8 nucleotides line up with TRBD1. CDR1 and CDR2 (germline): DFQATT, SNEGSKA (reference sequence). The CDR3 is made up of 16 amino acids. Trimming took 2 bases from V and 3 from J; bases not matched to a gene: 12. CDR3 DNA sequence: TGCAGTGCTAGACCCCTGGGGGGACAGGTAAACTACGAGCAGTACTTC. It encodes CSARPLGGQVNYEQYF.

This chain connects TRBV5-1 to TRBJ2-6; TRBD1 might be the D (6 bases). Germline-derived CDR1 and CDR2 are SGHRS and YFSETQ. V was shortened by 6 bases and J by 4 bases, with 14 bases between the two germline ends. The CDR3 consists of 15 residues. The CDR3: CASKEAGAGANVLTF. In nucleotides, the CDR3 is TGCGCCAGCAAGGAGGCAGGGGCCGGGGCCAACGTCCTGACTTTC.

This clonotype was seen at least ten times. The V call is TRBV7-2, the J call TRBJ2-5; D assignment may be TRBD1 or TRBD2 (5 bases each). This CDR3 spans 13 amino acids. The germline CDR1 and CDR2 sequences are SGHTA and FQGNSA. Trimming stripped 5 bases from V and 3 bases from J, with 10 bases between. The CDR3 region has the DNA TGTGCCAGCAGCGCCGGGACCGAAGAGACCCAGTACTTC. Protein product: CASSAGTEETQYF.

Many counts were recorded for this clonotype. This chain links TRBV12-3 or TRBV12-4 with TRBJ2-3; D is uncertain. V shed 2 bases and J shed 5 bases, with 8 bases lying between them. This CDR3 has 13 residues. The CDR3 spells CASSLMGIDTQYF. The DNA for the CDR3 is TGTGCCAGCAGTTTAATGGGGATAGATACGCAGTATTTT.

This clonotype occurred many times. One end of the junction is discordant with germline, which a read error may explain. This chain links TRBV12-3 or TRBV12-4 with TRBJ2-7; D is possibly TRBD1 (5 bases). The CDR3 has 13 amino acids. DNA of the CDR3: TGCGCCAGCAGCTTGGGGCAGACCTACGAGCAGTACTTC. Protein product: CASSLGQTYEQYF.

This clonotype showed up many times. V gene TRBV7-9 combines with J gene TRBJ2-7; tentative D call: TRBD1 (5 bases). The germline V gene encodes CDR1 SEHNR and CDR2 FQNEAQ (reference sequence). Trimming took off 4 bases at V and 1 base at J, with 14 bases between the two ends. The CDR3 is 15 residues long. The CDR3 DNA sequence: TGTGCCAGCAGCTCTACAGGCGGCAATTCCTACGAGCAGTACTTC. This encodes CASSSTGGNSYEQYF. Together with reference TRBV7-9 and TRBJ2-7, the CDR3 gives the full variable domain: DTGVSQNPRHKITKRGQNVTFRCDPISEHNRLYWYRQTLGQGPEFLTYFQNEAQLEKSRLLSDRFSAERPKGSFSTLEIQRTEQGDSAMYLCASSSTGGNSYEQYFGPGTRLTVT.